This is a list of T cell receptor beta chains from one sample in a study of shared clonotypes between healthy human individuals. This table comes from immunoSEQ multiplex PCR, and its TCRdb copy is limited to in-frame clones, with some not included. The table lists about 2.2 million clones, roughly 93% of them singletons. The sample taken for sequencing was naive CD8+ T cells from PBMCs. The source is a man aged 18-30 years in good health. Some clones in this sample may be carry-over from other donors' samples. Each CDR3 is given with its conserved first and last residue. The D gene is left open where the match is weak. Part of the rows lack a size; the others show once, few, many or a class for expanded clones.

J gene	V gene	CDR3 length	clone size	D gene	CDR3 protein	CDR3 DNA
TRBJ2-2	TRBV29-1	13	-	-	CSVEHGITGELFF	TGCAGCGTTGAGCACGGAATCACCGGGGAGCTGTTTTTT
TRBJ2-1	TRBV27	15	-	-	CASRDRGFSYNEQFF	TGTGCCAGCAGGGATAGGGGATTCTCCTACAATGAGCAGTTCTTC
TRBJ2-7	TRBV7-9	15	-	TRBD1	CASSAGTGFTYEQYF	TGTGCCAGCAGCGCCGGGACAGGGTTCACCTACGAGCAGTACTTC
TRBJ2-7	TRBV13	15	-	TRBD1	CASSPLDREGYEQYF	TGTGCCAGCAGCCCCCTGGACAGGGAAGGGTACGAGCAGTACTTC
TRBJ2-1	TRBV7-9	14	-	-	CASSPRSRHNEQFF	TGTGCCAGCAGTCCCCGTTCCAGGCACAATGAGCAGTTCTTC
TRBJ2-1	TRBV27	17	-	TRBD2	CATRDGAGGPAYNEQFF	TGTGCCACCCGGGACGGAGCGGGAGGGCCCGCCTACAATGAGCAGTTCTTC
TRBJ2-2	TRBV19	16	once	TRBD2	CASSPPGLAVTGELFF	TGTGCCAGTAGTCCACCGGGACTAGCGGTCACCGGGGAGCTGTTTTTT
TRBJ1-1	TRBV7-2	17	-	-	CASSFRALGVLNTEAFF	TGTGCCAGCAGCTTTAGGGCCTTAGGCGTCCTGAACACTGAAGCTTTCTTT
TRBJ2-7	TRBV7-8	18	-	TRBD2	CASSSSASGRNPIYEQYF	TGTGCCAGCAGCTCATCCGCTAGCGGGAGAAATCCCATCTACGAGCAGTACTTC
TRBJ2-7	TRBV2	13	-	-	CASSDKDLNEQYF	TGTGCCAGCAGCGACAAGGACTTAAACGAGCAGTACTTC
TRBJ2-7	TRBV27	14	-	TRBD2	CASSLPGGPNEQYF	TGTGCCAGCAGTTTACCGGGAGGGCCGAACGAGCAGTACTTC
TRBJ2-7	TRBV6-4	13	-	-	CASSPGKSYEQYF	TGTGCCAGCAGTCCGGGGAAATCCTACGAGCAGTACTTC
TRBJ2-6	TRBV14	18	-	-	CASSHIGSFSSGANVLTF	TGTGCCAGCAGCCACATAGGCAGTTTTAGTTCTGGGGCCAACGTCCTGACTTTC
TRBJ2-1	TRBV4-2	16	-	-	CASSQDQASSYNEQFF	TGTGCCAGCAGCCAAGATCAAGCGAGCTCCTACAATGAGCAGTTCTTC
TRBJ2-5	TRBV7-3	15	-	-	CASSSGGGPQETQYF	TGTGCCAGCAGCTCCGGGGGTGGCCCCCAAGAGACCCAGTACTTC
TRBJ2-7	TRBV9	15	-	TRBD2	CASSGPYSGRNEQYF	TGTGCCAGCAGCGGACCCTATAGCGGGAGGAATGAGCAGTACTTC
TRBJ2-7	TRBV28	16	-	TRBD1	CASSLGWGQGAYEQYF	TGTGCCAGCAGTTTAGGTTGGGGACAGGGGGCCTACGAGCAGTACTTC
TRBJ2-7	TRBV9	15	-	-	CASSENGRILDEQYF	TGTGCCAGCAGCGAAAACGGACGGATCTTGGACGAGCAGTACTTC
TRBJ2-1	TRBV10-3	16	-	TRBD1	CAISSTGDSPSNEQFF	TGTGCCATCAGCTCAACAGGGGATTCCCCCAGCAATGAGCAGTTCTTC
TRBJ2-2	TRBV27	17	-	TRBD2	CASSLLRTSGSTGELFF	TGTGCCAGCAGTTTACTGAGGACTAGCGGGAGCACCGGGGAGCTGTTTTTT
TRBJ2-7	TRBV14	15	-	TRBD2	CASSQAGLGLYEQYF	TGTGCCAGCAGCCAGGCAGGACTAGGCCTCTACGAGCAGTACTTC
TRBJ2-2	TRBV27	13	-	-	CASSLSVPGELFF	TGTGCCAGCAGTTTATCGGTTCCCGGGGAGCTGTTTTTT
TRBJ2-7	TRBV27	13	once	-	CACSEGSSYEQYF	TGTGCCTGTTCTGAGGGTAGCTCCTACGAGCAGTACTTC
TRBJ2-3	TRBV13	17	once	TRBD2	CASSSGLAGESTDTQYF	TGTGCCAGCAGCTCCGGACTAGCGGGAGAGTCCACAGATACGCAGTATTTT
TRBJ2-1	TRBV2	18	-	TRBD1	CASSDETGASIDYNEQFF	TGTGCCAGCAGTGACGAGACAGGGGCCTCCATCGACTACAATGAGCAGTTCTTC
TRBJ2-7	TRBV4-1	15	-	-	CASSQDRDSPYEQYF	TGCGCCAGCAGCCAAGATCGGGATTCCCCCTACGAGCAGTACTTC
TRBJ2-5	TRBV4-1	16	-	TRBD2	CASSQDSGRAQETQYF	TGCGCCAGCAGCCAAGATAGCGGGAGGGCTCAAGAGACCCAGTACTTC
TRBJ2-7	TRBV21-1	13	-	-	CALALRPATGPYF	TGTGCCCTCGCGTTAAGACCCGCGACAGGGCCGTACTTC
TRBJ2-7	TRBV5-1	13	-	TRBD2	CASTKAGTYEQYF	TGCGCCAGCACCAAAGCGGGAACCTACGAGCAGTACTTC
TRBJ2-7	TRBV5-1	14	once	-	CASSPDWKSYEQYF	TGCGCCAGCAGCCCGGATTGGAAGTCCTACGAGCAGTACTTC
TRBJ2-2	TRBV29-1	13	-	-	CSVVISIAGELFF	TGCAGCGTTGTCATAAGTATCGCCGGGGAGCTGTTTTTT
TRBJ2-6	TRBV23-1	18	-	-	CASSQSPQGACGANVLTF	TGCGCCAGCAGTCAATCCCCACAGGGCGCTTGTGGGGCCAACGTCCTGACTTTC
TRBJ2-3	TRBV9	15	-	TRBD2	CASSPLSGGPDTQYF	TGTGCCAGCAGCCCTCTATCGGGGGGTCCAGATACGCAGTATTTT
TRBJ1-1	TRBV7-2	13	-	-	CASSLALPTEAFF	TGTGCCAGCAGCTTAGCGCTCCCCACTGAAGCTTTCTTT
TRBJ2-1	TRBV9	14	-	-	CASSVALMGNEQFF	TGTGCCAGCAGCGTAGCTTTGATGGGCAATGAGCAGTTCTTC
TRBJ2-5	TRBV27	11	-	-	CALLLWETQYF	TGTGCCCTACTATTGTGGGAGACCCAGTACTTC
TRBJ1-2	TRBV15	15	-	-	CATSRDRGRVHGYTF	TGTGCCACCAGCAGAGATAGGGGCCGCGTCCATGGCTACACCTTC
TRBJ1-1	TRBV27	15	-	-	CASSLNTVMNTEAFF	TGTGCCAGCAGCCTCAATACAGTCATGAACACTGAAGCTTTCTTT
TRBJ2-5	TRBV6-1	16	-	TRBD2	CASSGLAGAESETQYF	TGTGCCAGCAGTGGGCTAGCGGGAGCTGAGTCTGAGACCCAGTACTTC
TRBJ1-2	TRBV7-9	17	-	-	CASSLAEEGPTNYGYTF	TGTGCCAGCAGCTTAGCCGAGGAAGGGCCGACTAACTATGGCTACACCTTC
TRBJ2-7	TRBV9	15	-	TRBD1	CASSPTQGASYEQYF	TGTGCCAGCAGCCCGACTCAGGGGGCGTCCTACGAGCAGTACTTC
TRBJ2-2	TRBV20-1	11	-	-	CSARTFGELFF	TGCAGTGCTAGGACCTTCGGGGAGCTGTTTTTT
TRBJ1-2	TRBV10-3	15	once	-	CAISEPNGGVAGYTF	TGTGCCATCAGTGAGCCGAACGGGGGCGTCGCTGGCTACACCTTC
TRBJ2-7	TRBV19	17	-	-	CASSKGTGGAISYEQYF	TGTGCCAGTAGTAAGGGTACCGGCGGCGCCATCTCCTACGAGCAGTACTTC
TRBJ2-3	TRBV27	15	-	-	CASSAGTFSGDTQYF	TGTGCCAGCAGCGCCGGCACCTTCTCGGGGGATACGCAGTATTTT